The sequence of this T cell receptor beta chain was determined in a study of multiple sclerosis patients with progressive multifocal leukoencephalopathy. Regarding the study as a whole: Before and during natalizumab, the clones expanded at PML already existed. Preferential TRBV-TRBJ pairings or common gene usage were not detected at PML.

Method: immunoSEQ multiplex PCR; TCRdb's copy keeps in-frame clones and lacks some. The profile shows 30,000 or so clones, 87% of them singletons. The CDR3 covers 15 residues. V was pared by 5 bases and J by 2 bases, with 15 bases between. Germline V lookup: CDR1 LNHDA, CDR2 SQIVND (reference sequence). Sample time point: time of PML onset. Prior interferon beta treatment was universal, and the PML patients were all female. The T3 samples were drawn when PML began. About this clone: Its antigen is currently unknown.

J is TRBJ1-2 and V is TRBV19, with a tentative D call TRBD1 (5 bases). The sample was PBMCs, taken from a patient treated with natalizumab. The origin of this receptor is a woman between 40 and 50 years old with progressive multifocal leukoencephalopathy. For the CDR3, the DNA is TGTGCCAGTAGTCCCGGGACGGATCTCAACTATGGCTACACCTTC. Amino acid sequence: CASSPGTDLNYGYTF.